This is a list of T cell receptor beta chains from one sample in a study of T cell repertoires in cytomegalovirus infection. From the reads, TCRdb called clonotypes with MiXCR, one entry per CDR3 protein. The data show 170,000 or so distinct CDR3 sequences, roughly a sixth seen once. Sequenced: CD8+ T cells from PBMCs. These receptors were obtained from a human donor in good health (CMV status not recorded). Some clones in this sample may be carry-over from other donors' samples. Each CDR3 is given with its conserved first and last residue. The D gene is left open where the match is weak. Size tells how often a clone was seen (once, few, many) or the class of an expanded clone, and some rows leave it out.

TRBV28	TRBJ1-1	.	.	CASSSGAGLKAFF	TGTGCCAGCAGTTCGGGGGCGGGCCTGAAAGCTTTCTTT
TRBV28	TRBJ2-1	many	.	CASSFITESSYNEQFF	TGTGCCAGCAGCTTCATTACTGAGAGCTCCTACAATGAGCAGTTCTTC
TRBV4-1	TRBJ1-2	few	.	CASSQVFLGSNYGYTF	TGCGCCAGCAGCCAAGTGTTTCTGGGATCTAACTATGGCTACACCTTC
TRBV5-1	TRBJ2-3	few	.	CASSLVAGPTTDTQYF	TGCGCCAGCAGCTTGGTGGCCGGACCCACCACAGATACGCAGTATTTT
TRBV6-2/TRBV6-3	TRBJ1-5	.	.	CASSYEGNQPQHF	TGTGCCAGCAGTTATGAAGGAAATCAGCCCCAGCATTTT
TRBV7-9	TRBJ2-5	.	.	CASSSRPLPETQYF	TGTGCCAGCAGCTCGCGCCCGCTACCGGAGACCCAGTACTTC
TRBV12-3/TRBV12-4	TRBJ2-7	few	.	CASSLGRINEQYF	TGTGCCAGCAGTTTAGGCAGGATCAACGAGCAGTACTTC
TRBV7-3	TRBJ2-3	few	TRBD2	CASSRSGGGSTDTQYF	TGTGCCAGCAGCCGTAGCGGGGGCGGGAGCACAGATACGCAGTATTTT
TRBV28	TRBJ2-1	few	.	CASSSTGISEQFF	TGTGCCAGCAGTTCAACAGGGATTTCGGAGCAGTTCTTC
TRBV4-1	TRBJ1-1	.	.	CASSQGGDSEAFF	TGTGCCAGCAGCCAAGGAGGAGATTCTGAAGCTTTCTTT
TRBV9	TRBJ2-2	.	.	CASSASPGANTGELFF	TGTGCCAGCAGCGCCTCCCCAGGGGCGAACACCGGGGAGCTGTTTTTT
TRBV7-9	TRBJ1-1	.	.	CASSRHASGGGGTEAFF	TGTGCCAGCAGCCGCCACGCGAGTGGGGGCGGCGGCACTGAAGCTTTCTTT
TRBV28	TRBJ1-6	few	.	CASSSKQGGSPLHF	TGTGCCAGCAGCTCGAAACAGGGAGGATCACCCCTCCACTTT
TRBV20-1	TRBJ2-7	.	.	CSARVVAYEQYF	TGCAGCGCTAGAGTAGTGGCCTACGAGCAGTACTTC
TRBV11-1	TRBJ1-1	.	.	CASSLALDRVTNTEAFF	TGTGCCAGCAGCTTAGCCCTCGACCGGGTGACTAACACTGAAGCTTTCTTT
TRBV14	TRBJ2-7	.	TRBD2	CASSLLAGSILLLYF	TGTGCCAGCAGCCTACTAGCGGGCAGCATTCTTCTGCTGTACTTC
TRBV9	TRBJ2-3	.	.	CASSVNAGPWKETDTQYF	TGTGCCAGCAGCGTAAACGCCGGGCCCTGGAAGGAAACAGATACGCAGTATTTT
TRBV6-1	TRBJ1-5	few	.	CASSERRRSFQPQHF	TGTGCCAGCAGTGAACGGAGAAGGTCATTTCAGCCCCAGCATTTT
TRBV7-9	TRBJ2-7	.	.	CASSRNSQDNRYEQYF	TGTGCCAGCAGTCGCAATTCACAGGACAACCGTTACGAGCAGTACTTC
TRBV7-2	TRBJ2-5	many	.	CASSLGQSGQYF	TGTGCCAGCAGCTTAGGACAGTCGGGACAGTACTTC
TRBV19	TRBJ1-1	.	.	CASSIPIGTEAFF	TGTGCCAGTAGTATCCCCATAGGCACTGAAGCTTTCTTT
TRBV20-1	TRBJ1-2	.	.	CSARDIKTDYGYTF	TGCAGTGCGCGGGACATCAAAACGGACTATGGCTACACCTTC
TRBV4-3	TRBJ1-1	few	.	CASSQERTLNTEAFF	TGCGCCAGCAGCCAAGAGAGGACCCTGAACACTGAAGCTTTCTTT
TRBV2	TRBJ1-2	.	.	CASSDGPTDSYGYTF	TGTGCCAGCAGTGACGGACCCACTGACTCCTATGGCTACACCTTC
TRBV28	TRBJ2-7	few	.	CASSFSEQYF	TGTGCCAGCAGTTTCAGCGAGCAGTACTTC
TRBV6-8	TRBJ2-5	few	.	CASIGLETQYF	TGTGCCAGCATAGGTCTAGAGACCCAGTACTTC
TRBV7-9	TRBJ1-4	few	.	CASSPGQNEKLFF	TGTGCCAGCAGTCCCGGACAGAATGAAAAACTGTTTTTT
TRBV12-3/TRBV12-4	TRBJ1-1	few	.	CASSSFSRGPFF	TGTGCCAGCAGCTCCTTCTCCAGGGGACCTTTCTTT
TRBV7-2	TRBJ1-2	few	.	CASSAGSTNYGYTF	TGTGCCAGCAGCGCCGGATCTACTAACTATGGCTACACCTTC
TRBV29-1	TRBJ1-1	few	.	CSVRGNEAFF	TGCAGCGTTAGGGGTAATGAAGCTTTCTTT
TRBV28	TRBJ2-1	few	.	CASSRELYNEQFF	TGTGCCAGCAGCCGGGAACTCTACAATGAGCAGTTCTTC
TRBV28	TRBJ1-4	few	TRBD1	CASSLVGQNEKLFF	TGTGCCAGCAGTTTAGTGGGACAGAATGAAAAACTGTTTTTT
TRBV6-2/TRBV6-3	TRBJ1-5	few	TRBD1	CASSYSLGQPNQPQHF	TGTGCCAGCAGTTACTCTCTGGGACAGCCAAATCAGCCCCAGCATTTT
TRBV7-6	TRBJ2-2	few	.	CASSSIAGPGELFF	TGTGCCAGCAGCTCAATCGCCGGTCCCGGGGAGCTGTTTTTT
TRBV28	TRBJ1-5	.	.	CASSQQGFGNQPQHF	TGTGCCAGCAGCCAACAGGGTTTTGGCAATCAGCCCCAGCATTTT
TRBV9	TRBJ1-5	.	.	CASSAGPGGNQPQHF	TGTGCCAGCAGCGCCGGCCCGGGAGGCAATCAGCCCCAGCATTTT
TRBV6-2/TRBV6-3	TRBJ1-6	.	.	CASSSGTESASLHF	TGTGCCAGCAGTTCAGGGACGGAATCTGCGTCCCTCCACTTT
TRBV7-2	TRBJ1-1	few	.	CASSHGSGVETEAFF	TGTGCCAGCAGCCACGGTTCAGGGGTTGAGACTGAAGCTTTCTTT
TRBV27	TRBJ1-5	few	.	CASSRTESNQPQHF	TGTGCCAGCAGTCGCACGGAGAGCAATCAGCCCCAGCATTTT
TRBV7-3	TRBJ1-1	few	.	CASSLTGTEAFF	TGTGCCAGCAGCTTGACCGGCACTGAAGCTTTCTTT
TRBV10-3	TRBJ2-7	.	.	CAISEARGVSYEQYF	TGTGCCATCAGTGAGGCCAGGGGAGTTTCCTACGAGCAGTACTTC
TRBV7-9	TRBJ1-3	few	.	CASSLLGRAPARSAGNTIYF	TGTGCCAGCAGCTTGCTGGGTCGGGCCCCGGCACGGTCGGCTGGAAACACCATATATTTT
TRBV2	TRBJ1-6	.	.	CASSPRAGSPLHF	TGTGCCAGCAGTCCTAGGGCCGGTTCACCCCTCCACTTT
TRBV7-1	TRBJ2-1	once	.	CASSSGKEIAIINEQFF	TGTGCCAGCAGCTCGGGGAAAGAGATAGCTATTATCAATGAGCAGTTCTTC
TRBV2	TRBJ1-3	.	TRBD1	CASIRQGSGNTIYF	TGTGCCAGCATCAGACAGGGGTCTGGAAACACCATATATTTT
TRBV7-9	TRBJ1-2	.	.	CASSLVVSNYGYTF	TGTGCCAGCAGCTTAGTAGTCAGCAACTATGGCTACACCTTC
TRBV2	TRBJ1-1	few	.	CASSESNTEAFF	TGTGCCAGCAGTGAGTCTAACACTGAAGCTTTCTTT
TRBV12-3/TRBV12-4	TRBJ2-1	.	.	CATSSPPLNEQFF	TGTGCCACCAGCTCCCCCCCATTGAATGAGCAGTTCTTC
TRBV6-5	TRBJ1-1	few	TRBD1	CASSYSGTGAEAFF	TGTGCCAGCAGTTACTCGGGTACAGGGGCTGAAGCTTTCTTT